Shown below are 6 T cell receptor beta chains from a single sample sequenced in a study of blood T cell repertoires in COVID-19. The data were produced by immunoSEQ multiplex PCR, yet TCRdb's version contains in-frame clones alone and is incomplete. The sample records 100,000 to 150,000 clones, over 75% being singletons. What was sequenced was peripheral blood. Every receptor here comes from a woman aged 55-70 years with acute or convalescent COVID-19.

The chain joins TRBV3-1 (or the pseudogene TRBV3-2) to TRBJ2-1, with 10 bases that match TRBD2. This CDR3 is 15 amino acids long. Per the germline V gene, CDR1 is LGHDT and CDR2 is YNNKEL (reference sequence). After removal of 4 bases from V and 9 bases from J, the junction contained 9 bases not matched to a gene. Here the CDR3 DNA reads TGTGCCAGCAGCCTAACTAGCGGGAACAGTCGTGAGCAGTTCTTC. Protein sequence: CASSLTSGNSREQFF.

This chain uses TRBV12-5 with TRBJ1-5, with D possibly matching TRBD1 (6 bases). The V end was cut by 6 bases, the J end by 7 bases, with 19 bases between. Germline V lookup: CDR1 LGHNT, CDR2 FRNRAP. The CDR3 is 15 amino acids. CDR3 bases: TGTGCTAGTGGCAGGACAGAGGCTCAGGGGCAGCCCCAGCATTTT. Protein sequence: CASGRTEAQGQPQHF.

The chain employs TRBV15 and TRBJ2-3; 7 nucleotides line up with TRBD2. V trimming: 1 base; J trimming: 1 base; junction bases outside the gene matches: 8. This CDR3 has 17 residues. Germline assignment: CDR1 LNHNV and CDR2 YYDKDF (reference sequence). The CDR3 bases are TGTGCCACCAGCAGAGCTGAATGGGAGGGCCGCACAGATACGCAGTATTTT. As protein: CATSRAEWEGRTDTQYF. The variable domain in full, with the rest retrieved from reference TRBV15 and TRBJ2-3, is DAMVIQNPRYQVTQFGKPVTLSCSQTLNHNVMYWYQQKSSQAPKLLFHYYDKDFNNEADTPDNFQSRRPNTSFCFLDIRSPGLGDTAMYLCATSRAEWEGRTDTQYFGPGTRLTVL.

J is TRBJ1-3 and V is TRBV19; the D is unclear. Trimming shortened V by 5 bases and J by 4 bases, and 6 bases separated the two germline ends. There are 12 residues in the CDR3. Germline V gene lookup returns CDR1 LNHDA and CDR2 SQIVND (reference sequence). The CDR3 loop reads CASSARGNTIYF. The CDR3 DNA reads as TGTGCCAGTAGTGCCAGGGGAAACACCATATATTTT.

The CDR3 reads CASIGLAGENEQFF. The CDR3 nucleotides read TGTGCCAGTATTGGATTAGCGGGAGAAAATGAGCAGTTCTTC. The rearrangement joins TRBV19 to TRBJ2-1, with 9 bases that match TRBD2. CDR3 length: 14 amino acids. The germline V gene has CDR1 LNHDA and CDR2 SQIVND (reference sequence). J was trimmed by 7 bases and V by 7 bases; bases with no gene match: 8. Filled out from reference TRBV19 and TRBJ2-1, the complete variable domain reads DGGITQSPKYLFRKEGQNVTLSCEQNLNHDAMYWYRQDPGQGLRLIYYSQIVNDFQKGDIAEGYSVSREKKESFPLTVTSAQKNPTAFYLCASIGLAGENEQFFGPGTRLTVL.

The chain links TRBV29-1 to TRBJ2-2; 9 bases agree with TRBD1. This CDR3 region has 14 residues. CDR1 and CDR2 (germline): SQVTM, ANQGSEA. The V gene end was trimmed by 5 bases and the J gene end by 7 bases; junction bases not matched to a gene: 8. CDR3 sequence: CSVSRTGVGGELFF. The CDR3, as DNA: TGCAGCGTTAGTCGGACAGGGGTGGGCGGGGAGCTGTTTTTT.